The 10 T cell receptor beta chains presented below share a single source sample, sequenced in a study of blood T cell repertoires in COVID-19 (dated by TCRdb to 2019 to 2021). Libraries came from the immunoSEQ multiplex PCR assay. In its TCRdb copy, this immuneACCESS table keeps in-frame sequences only and misses some clones. Where compared with another copy, unresolved V genes explain less than half of these, and the others have no known cause. The sample yields fewer than 400,000 clones; roughly 85% were counted once. Approximately 1.9% of the sample comes from the top ten. Sequencing used PBMCs or T cells enriched from blood (not recorded which). The origin of the receptors is a woman in her twenties or thirties who had been exposed to COVID-19.

The chain is built from TRBV3-1 (or the pseudogene TRBV3-2) and TRBJ2-1; a weak D match, TRBD1 (5 bases). The length of the CDR3 is 15 residues. The germline V gene encodes CDR1 LGHDT and CDR2 YNNKEL (reference sequence). V was trimmed by 2 bases and J by 2 bases, leaving 10 bases between them. The CDR3 sequence is CASSQMQGAYNEQFF. The CDR3, as DNA: TGTGCCAGCAGCCAAATGCAGGGTGCCTACAATGAGCAGTTCTTC.

The CDR3 protein is CASGLVLEGAREQFF. CDR3 nucleotides: TGTGCTAGTGGTTTGGTATTAGAGGGGGCTCGTGAGCAGTTCTTC. V gene TRBV12-5 combines with J gene TRBJ2-1; 7 nucleotides match TRBD1. This CDR3 contains 15 residues. V shed 0 bases and J 9 bases; nucleotides not matched to a gene: 8. Germline V gene lookup returns CDR1 LGHNT and CDR2 FRNRAP.

The V gene is TRBV11-3, the J gene TRBJ2-1; the D gene is possibly TRBD1 (5 bases). Trimming removed 5 bases from V and 0 bases from J, with 14 bases in between. The germline V gene has CDR1 SGHNT and CDR2 YENEEA. The CDR3 consists of 16 residues. This chain's CDR3 is CASSVAGIGSYNEQFF. The CDR3 DNA is TGTGCCAGCAGCGTAGCAGGGATAGGCTCCTACAATGAGCAGTTCTTC. Complete variable domain (other parts from reference TRBV11-3 and TRBJ2-1): EAGVVQSPRYKIIEKKQPVAFWCNPISGHNTLYWYLQNLGQGPELLIRYENEEAVDDSQLPKDRFSAERLKGVDSTLKIQPAELGDSAVYLCASSVAGIGSYNEQFFGPGTRLTVL.

The table lists this clone with a few counts. CDR3 protein: CASSIDRATGELFF. The CDR3 DNA follows: TGTGCCAGTAGTATAGATAGAGCCACCGGGGAGCTGTTTTTT. The chain recombines TRBV19 with TRBJ2-2; no firm D call. Germline V gene data show CDR1 as LNHDA and CDR2 as SQIVND (reference sequence). V was shortened by 0 bases and J by 4 bases, with 6 bases between the two germline ends. The CDR3 runs 14 residues.

In DNA form, the CDR3 reads TGTGCCACAGGACTAGCGGGAGGAGAAAGGGGAGAGACCCAGTACTTC. This translates into CATGLAGGERGETQYF. The chain couples TRBV24-1 to TRBJ2-5; TRBD2 matches 14 bases. Trimming removed 10 bases from V and 4 bases from J; junction bases left unmatched: 10. Germline V gene data show CDR1 as KGHDR and CDR2 as SFDVKD. This CDR3 spans 16 amino acids.

J is TRBJ2-3 and V is TRBV4-2; TRBD2 matches at 9 bases. V lost 0 bases and J lost 4; bases outside the gene matches: 5. This CDR3 is built from 16 residues. Germline-derived CDR1 and CDR2 are LGHNA and YNFKEQ. CDR3 region: CASSQDSGRPADTQYF. For the CDR3, the DNA is TGTGCCAGCAGCCAAGATAGCGGGAGACCGGCAGATACGCAGTATTTT.

The rearrangement uses TRBV7-9 and TRBJ1-2, with D unclear. The V and J ends lost 5 bases and 4 bases respectively, with 11 bases between them. The CDR3 sequence is 13 residues long. Per the germline V gene, CDR1 is SEHNR and CDR2 is FQNEAQ (reference sequence). In DNA form, the CDR3 reads TGTGCCAGCAGCCCCGAACAGCTCTATGGCTACACCTTC. Amino acid sequence: CASSPEQLYGYTF. Supplemented by reference TRBV7-9 and TRBJ1-2, the full variable domain reads DTGVSQNPRHKITKRGQNVTFRCDPISEHNRLYWYRQTLGQGPEFLTYFQNEAQLEKSRLLSDRFSAERPKGSFSTLEIQRTEQGDSAMYLCASSPEQLYGYTFGSGTRLTVV.

CDR3 DNA sequence: TGTGCCAGCAATCCCGGGGGGAATCAGCCCCAGCATTTT. Residues: CASNPGGNQPQHF. The rearrangement links TRBV6-5 to TRBJ1-5; D may be TRBD1 (5 bases). Trimming cost V 7 bases and J 4 bases, with 11 bases left between them. The CDR3 loop spans 13 amino acids. CDR1 and CDR2 (germline): MNHEY, SVGAGI.

This clone was recorded a few times. The same CDR3 also results from other DNA sequences found in this sample. The chain carries TRBV19 and TRBJ1-3; the D gene is possibly TRBD1 (6 bases). CDR3 length equals 13 residues. Germline CDR1 LNHDA, CDR2 SQIVND (reference sequence). V lost 6 bases to trimming and J lost 1 base, with 7 bases between them. CDR3 DNA sequence: TGTGCCAGTAGCACAGGGTCTGGAAACACCATATATTTT. Translation: CASSTGSGNTIYF. Drawing the rest from reference TRBV19 and TRBJ1-3, the complete variable domain is DGGITQSPKYLFRKEGQNVTLSCEQNLNHDAMYWYRQDPGQGLRLIYYSQIVNDFQKGDIAEGYSVSREKKESFPLTVTSAQKNPTAFYLCASSTGSGNTIYFGEGSWLTVV.

The chain combines TRBV20-1 with TRBJ1-1; D perhaps matches TRBD1 (6 bases). The CDR3 runs to 13 residues. V was trimmed by 3 bases and J by 0 bases, leaving 8 bases between them. The germline V gene encodes CDR1 DFQATT and CDR2 SNEGSKA (reference sequence). CDR3 nucleotides: TGCAGTGCTAGTACAGGGATGAACACTGAAGCTTTCTTT. Translation: CSASTGMNTEAFF.